The 12 T cell receptor beta chains below were found in one sample sequenced in a study of blood T cell repertoires in COVID-19. The data were produced by immunoSEQ multiplex PCR, yet TCRdb's version contains in-frame clones alone and is incomplete. The sample records about 140,000 clones, about 80% being singletons. Sequenced sample: PBMCs or T cells enriched from blood (not recorded which). Every receptor here comes from a woman aged 50 to 65 who had recovered from COVID-19.

The rearrangement links TRBV11-2 to TRBJ2-1, with TRBD2 matching over 8 bases. CDR1 is SGHAT and CDR2 is FQNNGV in the germline V gene. This CDR3 has 15 amino acids. Trimming took 5 bases from V and 2 from J; bases not matched to a gene: 5. This CDR3 reads CASSRSGGAYNEQFF. In nucleotides, the CDR3 is TGTGCCAGCAGCCGATCGGGAGGGGCCTACAATGAGCAGTTCTTC. Combining the CDR3 with reference TRBV11-2 and TRBJ2-1 gives the whole variable domain EAGVAQSPRYKIIEKRQSVAFWCNPISGHATLYWYQQILGQGPKLLIQFQNNGVVDDSQLPKDRFSAERLKGVDSTLKIQPAKLEDSAVYLCASSRSGGAYNEQFFGPGTRLTVL.

This chain connects TRBV6-5 to TRBJ1-5; D is unresolved. Germline V lookup: CDR1 MNHEY, CDR2 SVGAGI. Trimming shortened V by 4 bases and J by 5 bases, and 12 bases separated the two germline ends. The CDR3 spans 14 residues. The CDR3 DNA reads as TGTGCCAGCAGTTCTTCAGGATCTCATCAGCCCCAGCATTTT. Its protein is CASSSSGSHQPQHF.

The gene calls are TRBV30 and TRBJ2-3, with D possibly being TRBD1 (5 bases). The V and J ends lost 4 bases and 2 bases respectively, with 13 bases between them. This CDR3 has 14 residues. From germline, CDR1 is GTSNPN and CDR2 SVGIG (reference sequence). The CDR3 region is CAWNGAGNTDTQYF. The DNA of the CDR3 is TGTGCCTGGAATGGTGCAGGGAACACAGATACGCAGTATTTT.

V is TRBV19 and J is TRBJ1-2; D is uncertain. The V end was cut by 4 bases, the J end by 10 bases, with 22 bases between. CDR3 length: 15 residues. Germline V lookup: CDR1 LNHDA, CDR2 SQIVND (reference sequence). CDR3 sequence: CASSTRSWIEVIYTF. In DNA, the CDR3 is TGTGCCAGTAGTACCCGCTCGTGGATTGAGGTAATCTACACCTTC.

This sequence joins TRBV11-3 and TRBJ2-2, with 7 bases aligning to TRBD1. V dropped 5 bases and J dropped 5; count of bases not matched to a gene: 2. The CDR3 is made up of 13 amino acids. Germline CDR1 is SGHNT and CDR2 is YENEEA. The CDR3 sequence: CASSRQGTGELFF. Here the CDR3 DNA reads TGTGCCAGCAGCCGACAGGGAACCGGGGAGCTGTTTTTT.

V usage is TRBV5-4 and J usage is TRBJ1-4; D perhaps matches TRBD1 (5 bases). Trimming cost V 2 bases and J 8 bases, with 13 bases left between them. Per germline, CDR1 SGHNT and CDR2 YYREEE (reference sequence). The CDR3 is 14 amino acids. The CDR3 reads CASSFRGLGEKLFF. The CDR3 region has the DNA TGTGCCAGCAGCTTTAGGGGCTTGGGGGAAAAACTGTTTTTT.

The DNA of the CDR3 is TGTGCCAGCAGTCCCAGGGAGGGTCCCAGCAATCAGCCCCAGCATTTT. Amino acids: CASSPREGPSNQPQHF. This chain connects TRBV6-9 to TRBJ1-5, with D possibly being TRBD1 (5 bases). Trimming pared 5 bases from V and 1 base from J, leaving 15 bases between. CDR3 length: 16 amino acids. Germline values: CDR1 MNHGY, CDR2 SVAAGI.

The chain recombines TRBV3-1 (or the pseudogene TRBV3-2) with TRBJ2-7; TRBD2 aligns across 10 bases. The ends lost 1 base at V and 5 bases at J; junction bases unmatched: 5. The CDR3 is made up of 15 amino acids. Germline loops: CDR1 LGHDT, CDR2 YNNKEL (reference sequence). The CDR3 sequence: CASSQVSSGRNEQYF. The CDR3 DNA is TGTGCCAGCAGCCAAGTGTCTAGCGGGAGAAACGAGCAGTACTTC.

The V and J genes are TRBV15 and TRBJ1-1; tentative D call: TRBD1 (6 bases). The CDR3 loop spans 13 amino acids. The V and J ends lost 3 bases and 5 bases respectively, with 10 bases between them. The germline CDR1 and CDR2 sequences are LNHNV and YYDKDF (reference sequence). CDR3 protein: CATSRDSGTEAFF. The CDR3 region has the DNA TGTGCCACCAGCAGGGACAGTGGGACTGAAGCTTTCTTT.

The chain has TRBV24-1 and TRBJ2-2, with TRBD1 identical over 10 bases. The CDR3 is 16 residues long. Looked up from germline, CDR1 is KGHDR and CDR2 is SFDVKD. Trimming removed 7 bases from V and 6 bases from J; junction bases left unmatched: 10. The CDR3 region is CATRASRDRGPGELFF. In DNA form, the CDR3 reads TGTGCCACCAGAGCTAGCCGGGACAGGGGTCCCGGGGAGCTGTTTTTT.

V and J are TRBV18 and TRBJ2-3; no reliable D call. Trimming shortened V by 2 bases and J by 1 base, and 7 bases separated the two germline ends. The CDR3 has 14 residues. The germline gives CDR1 KGHSH, CDR2 LQKENI. The CDR3 is CASSPFRRTDTQYF. The DNA of the CDR3 is TGTGCCAGCTCACCATTTCGTCGCACAGATACGCAGTATTTT.

The CDR3 bases are TGTGCCAGCAGCCAAGAGGGTCACGGGGAGCCGGCTCAGCCCCAGCATTTT. It translates to CASSQEGHGEPAQPQHF. This rearrangement joins TRBV4-2 to TRBJ1-5; D unresolved. This CDR3 region has 17 residues. CDR1 and CDR2 (germline): LGHNA, YNFKEQ. Trimming left V 0 bases short and J 6 bases short, with 18 bases between.